This T cell receptor beta chain came from a study of T cell responses to AZD1222 COVID-19 vaccine. Study-level points and caveats: Donor demographics were predominantly white British with a female majority; clonal diversity may be underestimated. No repertoire was sampled before or during the peak T cell response, only after it.

The V end lost 3 bases, the J end lost 5 bases, and 19 bases lay between the germline ends. This CDR3 region has 17 residues. Germline V CDR1 and CDR2: SEHNR, FQNEAQ (reference sequence). This clone was seen just once. Its cognate antigen is unknown. The table came from immunoSEQ multiplex PCR; TCRdb's copy has only in-frame clones and leaves some out. The data contain more than 150,000 clones, around nine tenths of them singletons. Sequencing was performed on peripheral blood, taken 28 days after the second AZD1222 dose. V and J are TRBV7-9 and TRBJ1-4, with D maybe TRBD1 (6 bases). This clonotype originated in an adult who received the AZD1222 COVID-19 vaccine. CDR3 nucleotide sequence: TGTGCCAGCAGCTTGGGGTCCTACAGGGTCCCGAATGAAAAACTGTTTTTT. Protein product: CASSLGSYRVPNEKLFF.